This record covers a single T cell receptor beta chain. Its antigen is unknown. No much larger clone exists at a distance of one base, and base qualities are not known. The immunoSEQ Assay, a bias-controlled multiplex PCR, was used to amplify TCRbeta CDR3 regions from genomic DNA. Regarding the original processing steps: Within the assay, amplification of reference gene primers was used to estimate how many nucleated cells each sample contained. To quantify the absolute abundance of each unique TCRbeta CDR3 rearrangement, sequence reads were collapsed and filtered. For each sample, productive Simpson clonality was calculated as the square root of Simpson's diversity index over productive rearrangements. Imported from immuneACCESS, the table was reduced by TCRdb to in-frame sequences with V and J called. These copies leave out some clones; in studies compared against another copy, an unresolved V gene accounts for under half, and the cause of the remainder is not known. The DNA was the basis for D and trimming; V, J and clone size are from that table. The sample includes roughly 190,000 clones, with roughly 82% observed a single time. The biggest ten clones account for 7.8% of the sample.

This specimen comes from a study of blood T cell repertoires in COVID-19 (dated by TCRdb to 2018 to 2020). As for the study more broadly: The collaborator samples originated in the United States, Italy and Spain and spanned the acute and convalescent phases of COVID-19. The repertoires were released in a freely available public database intended as a resource for research on the immune response to SARS-CoV-2. The samples were drawn from two sources: the first 160 participants of the ongoing ImmuneRACE study, and fewer than 1,500 subjects contributed by 6 global collaborators. Deeply sampled blood TCRbeta repertoires from subjects exposed to, actively infected with, or recovered from COVID-19 were included in the dataset. A de-identified subject ID, COVID-19 status, age in years and sex were almost always included in the sample metadata. The prospective study material was composed of cDNA or gDNA derived from T cells, B-cell-depleted T cells, or PBMCs. HLA class I and class II types, where available, came from metadata supplied by the sample provider rather than from assay-based typing. Beyond this particular receptor, the publication reports: The quantity of clinical and demographic metadata differed by source and by participant and was supplied without curation.

At one collaborating source in Seattle, patients were enrolled during active infection and were followed longitudinally through the course of disease. Collaborating institutions collected whole blood in K2EDTA tubes following their own protocols. Collaborator samples were shipped for TCRbeta analysis as frozen whole blood, isolated PBMCs, or DNA extracted from either sample type. Taken from the germline V gene (reference sequence), the CDR1 and CDR2 loops are SGHKS and YYEKEE. Deletion took 4 bases off V and 2 bases off J, with a span of 14 bases between the germline ends. Its CDR3 holds 15 amino acids, cysteine through phenylalanine. The read is trimmed to its CDR3 DNA, 45 bases read in frame from base 1.

The V and J segments used are TRBV5-5 and TRBJ2-3; the D segment could be TRBD1, given 5 matching bases. The sample taken for sequencing was peripheral blood. The sequence was collected from a woman aged 55-70 years with COVID-19, enrolled during active disease. The nucleotide sequence reads as follows: TGTGCCAGCAGCCAACAGGTTGTCGCCACAGATACGCAGTATTTT. It is translated as CASSQQVVATDTQYF. With the portions outside the CDR3 filled from the reference TRBV5-5 and TRBJ2-3 genes, the complete variable region becomes DAGVTQSPTHLIKTRGQQVTLRCSPISGHKSVSWYQQVLGQGPQFIFQYYEKEERGRGNFPDRFSARQFPNYSSELNVNALLLGDSALYLCASSQQVVATDTQYFGPGTRLTVL.